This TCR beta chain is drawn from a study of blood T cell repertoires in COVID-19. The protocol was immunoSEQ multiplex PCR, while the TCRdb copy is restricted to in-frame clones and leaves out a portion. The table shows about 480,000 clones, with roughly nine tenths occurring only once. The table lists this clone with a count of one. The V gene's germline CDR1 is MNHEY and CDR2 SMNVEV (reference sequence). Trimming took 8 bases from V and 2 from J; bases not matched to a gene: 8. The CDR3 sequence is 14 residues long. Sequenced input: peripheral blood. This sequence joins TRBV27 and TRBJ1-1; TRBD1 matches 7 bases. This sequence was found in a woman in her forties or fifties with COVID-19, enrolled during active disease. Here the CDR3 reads CASREEGANTEAFF. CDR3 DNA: TGTGCCAGCCGCGAGGAGGGGGCCAACACTGAAGCTTTCTTT.